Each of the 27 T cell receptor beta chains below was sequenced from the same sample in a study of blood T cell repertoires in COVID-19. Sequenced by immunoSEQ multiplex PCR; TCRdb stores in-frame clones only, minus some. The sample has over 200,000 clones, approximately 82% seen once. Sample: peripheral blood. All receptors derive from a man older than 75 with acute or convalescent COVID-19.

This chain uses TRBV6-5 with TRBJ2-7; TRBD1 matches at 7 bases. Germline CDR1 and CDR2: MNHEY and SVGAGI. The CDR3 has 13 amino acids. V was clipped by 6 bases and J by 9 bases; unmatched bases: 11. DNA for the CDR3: TGTGCCAGCAGCCCGATGGGACAGCCCGGGCAGTACTTC. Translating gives CASSPMGQPGQYF.

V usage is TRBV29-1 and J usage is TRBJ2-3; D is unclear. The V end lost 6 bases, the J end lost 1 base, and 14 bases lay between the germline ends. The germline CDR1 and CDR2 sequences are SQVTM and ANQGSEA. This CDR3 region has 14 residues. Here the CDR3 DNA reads TGCAGCGTCCCTAAGTTGTTGGGCACAGATACGCAGTATTTT. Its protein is CSVPKLLGTDTQYF.

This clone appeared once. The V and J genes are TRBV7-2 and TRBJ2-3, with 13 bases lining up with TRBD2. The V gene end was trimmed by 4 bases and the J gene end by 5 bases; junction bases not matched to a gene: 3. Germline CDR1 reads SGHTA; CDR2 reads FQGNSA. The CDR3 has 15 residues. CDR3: CASSSTSGRIDTQYF. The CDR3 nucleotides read TGTGCCAGCAGCTCGACTAGCGGGAGGATAGATACGCAGTATTTT.

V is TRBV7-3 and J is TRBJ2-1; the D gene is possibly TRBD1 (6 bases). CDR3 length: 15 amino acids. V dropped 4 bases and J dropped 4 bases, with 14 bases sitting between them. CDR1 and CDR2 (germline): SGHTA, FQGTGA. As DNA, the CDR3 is TGTGCCAGCAGCTCAACCGGGACAAGTTACAATGAGCAGTTCTTC. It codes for CASSSTGTSYNEQFF.

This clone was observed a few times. The CDR3 region has the DNA TGCAGTGCTAGTTCAATCTCGAGGGCGTATAGCTCCCAATACAATGAGCAGTTCTTC. This codes for CSASSISRAYSSQYNEQFF. The chain links TRBV20-1 to TRBJ2-1; D is perhaps TRBD2 (5 bases). The CDR3 is made up of 19 amino acids. Germline assignment: CDR1 DFQATT and CDR2 SNEGSKA (reference sequence). V was shortened by 3 bases and J by 4 bases, with 28 bases between the two germline ends.

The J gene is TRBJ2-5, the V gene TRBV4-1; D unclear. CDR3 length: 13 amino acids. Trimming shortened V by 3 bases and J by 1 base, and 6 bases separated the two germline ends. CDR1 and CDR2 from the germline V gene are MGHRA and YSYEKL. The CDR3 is CASSHQAQETQYF. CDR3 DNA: TGCGCCAGCAGCCACCAGGCCCAAGAGACCCAGTACTTC.

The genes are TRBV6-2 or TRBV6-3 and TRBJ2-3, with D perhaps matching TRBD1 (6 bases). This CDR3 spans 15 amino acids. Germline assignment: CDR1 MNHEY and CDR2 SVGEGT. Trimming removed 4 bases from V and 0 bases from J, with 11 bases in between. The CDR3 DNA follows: TGTGCCAGCAGTTTTTGGGACACTAGCACAGATACGCAGTATTTT. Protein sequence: CASSFWDTSTDTQYF.

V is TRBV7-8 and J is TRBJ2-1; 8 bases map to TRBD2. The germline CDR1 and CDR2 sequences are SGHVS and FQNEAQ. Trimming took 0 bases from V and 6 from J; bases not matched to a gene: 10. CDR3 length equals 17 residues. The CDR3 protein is CASSLADSRGATNEQFF. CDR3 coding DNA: TGTGCCAGCAGCTTAGCCGACTCGCGGGGGGCCACCAATGAGCAGTTCTTC. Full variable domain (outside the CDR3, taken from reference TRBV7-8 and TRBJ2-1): GAGVSQSPRYKVAKRGQDVALRCDPISGHVSLFWYQQALGQGPEFLTYFQNEAQLDKSGLPSDRFFAERPEGSVSTLKIQRTQQEDSAVYLCASSLADSRGATNEQFFGPGTRLTVL.

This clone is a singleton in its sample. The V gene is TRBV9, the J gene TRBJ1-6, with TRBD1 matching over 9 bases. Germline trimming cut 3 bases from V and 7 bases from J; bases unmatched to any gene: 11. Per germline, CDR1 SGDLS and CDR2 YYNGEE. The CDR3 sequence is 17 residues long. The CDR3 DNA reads TGTGCCAGCAGCGAGGGGGTGGGACAGGGATACAATTCACCCCTCCACTTT. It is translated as CASSEGVGQGYNSPLHF.

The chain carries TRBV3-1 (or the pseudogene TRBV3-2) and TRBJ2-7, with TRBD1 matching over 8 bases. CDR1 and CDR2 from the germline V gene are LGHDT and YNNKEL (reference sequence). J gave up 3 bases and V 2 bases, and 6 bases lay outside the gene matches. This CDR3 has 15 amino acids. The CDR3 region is CASSQRHGTGYEQYF. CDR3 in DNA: TGTGCCAGCAGCCAACGTCATGGGACAGGCTACGAGCAGTACTTC.

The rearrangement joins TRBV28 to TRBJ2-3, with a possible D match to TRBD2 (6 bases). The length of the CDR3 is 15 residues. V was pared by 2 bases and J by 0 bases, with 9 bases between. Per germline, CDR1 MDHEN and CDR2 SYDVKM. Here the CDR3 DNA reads TGTGCCAGCAGTTTAGCGGGGTTTAGCACAGATACGCAGTATTTT. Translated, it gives CASSLAGFSTDTQYF. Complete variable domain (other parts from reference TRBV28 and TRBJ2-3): DVKVTQSSRYLVKRTGEKVFLECVQDMDHENMFWYRQDPGLGLRLIYFSYDVKMKEKGDIPEGYSVSREKKERFSLILESASTNQTSMYLCASSLAGFSTDTQYFGPGTRLTVL.

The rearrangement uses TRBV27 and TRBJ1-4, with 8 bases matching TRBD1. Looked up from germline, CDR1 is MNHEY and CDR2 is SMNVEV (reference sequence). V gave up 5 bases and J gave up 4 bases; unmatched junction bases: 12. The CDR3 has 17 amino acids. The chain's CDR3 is CASSPYGQGGINEKLFF. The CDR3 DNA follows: TGTGCCAGCAGTCCATACGGACAGGGAGGTATTAATGAAAAACTGTTTTTT.

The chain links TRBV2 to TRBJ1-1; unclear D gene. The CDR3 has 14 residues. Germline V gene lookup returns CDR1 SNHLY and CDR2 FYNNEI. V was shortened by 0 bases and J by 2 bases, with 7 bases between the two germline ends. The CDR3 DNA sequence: TGTGCCAGCAGTGAAGCGCCGGGTAACACTGAAGCTTTCTTT. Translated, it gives CASSEAPGNTEAFF.

This CDR3 reads CASSPTPPLETQYF. The DNA for the CDR3 is TGTGCCAGCAGTCCTACCCCTCCGTTAGAGACCCAGTACTTC. The V call is TRBV28, the J call TRBJ2-5; no definite D call. Per the germline V gene, CDR1 is MDHEN and CDR2 is SYDVKM. This CDR3 contains 14 residues. V was shortened by 5 bases and J by 4 bases, with 14 bases between the two germline ends. Using reference TRBV28 and TRBJ2-5 for the parts outside the CDR3, the full variable domain is DVKVTQSSRYLVKRTGEKVFLECVQDMDHENMFWYRQDPGLGLRLIYFSYDVKMKEKGDIPEGYSVSREKKERFSLILESASTNQTSMYLCASSPTPPLETQYFGPGTRLLVL.

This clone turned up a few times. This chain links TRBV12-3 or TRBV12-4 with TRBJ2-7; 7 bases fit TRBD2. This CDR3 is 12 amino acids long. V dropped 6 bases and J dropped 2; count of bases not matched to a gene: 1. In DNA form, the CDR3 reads TGTGCCAGCAGGCGGGGGACCTACGAGCAGTACTTC. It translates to CASRRGTYEQYF.

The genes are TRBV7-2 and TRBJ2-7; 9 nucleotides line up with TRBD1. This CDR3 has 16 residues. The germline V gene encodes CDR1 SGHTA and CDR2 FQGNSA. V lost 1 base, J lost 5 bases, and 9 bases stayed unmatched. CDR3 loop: CASSLEGQGRSHEQYF. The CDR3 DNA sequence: TGTGCCAGCAGCTTAGAAGGACAGGGGCGGTCTCACGAGCAGTACTTC.

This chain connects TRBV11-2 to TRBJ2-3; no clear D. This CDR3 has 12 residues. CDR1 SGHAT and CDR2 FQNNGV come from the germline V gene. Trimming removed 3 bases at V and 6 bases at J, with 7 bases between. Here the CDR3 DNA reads TGTGCCAGCAGCTTCGAGGTCGATACGCAGTATTTT. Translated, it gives CASSFEVDTQYF.

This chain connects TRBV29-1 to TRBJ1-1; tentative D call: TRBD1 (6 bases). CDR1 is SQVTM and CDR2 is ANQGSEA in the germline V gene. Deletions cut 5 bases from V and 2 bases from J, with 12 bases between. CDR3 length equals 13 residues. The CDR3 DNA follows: TGCAGCGTTTCCCGGGACATAAACACTGAAGCTTTCTTT. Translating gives CSVSRDINTEAFF.

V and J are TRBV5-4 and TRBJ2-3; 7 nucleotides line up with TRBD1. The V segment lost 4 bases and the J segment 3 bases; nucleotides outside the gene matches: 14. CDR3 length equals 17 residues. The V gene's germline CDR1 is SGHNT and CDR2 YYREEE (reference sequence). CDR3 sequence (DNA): TGTGCCAGCAGCCCGAGAGCCGGACAGGAAGGGACAGATACGCAGTATTTT. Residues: CASSPRAGQEGTDTQYF.

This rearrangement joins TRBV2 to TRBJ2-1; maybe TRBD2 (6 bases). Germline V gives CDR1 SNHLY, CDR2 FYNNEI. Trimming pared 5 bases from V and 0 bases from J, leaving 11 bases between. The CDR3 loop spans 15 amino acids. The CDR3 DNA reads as TGTGCCAGCAGTCCGGGACTGAGCTCCTACAATGAGCAGTTCTTC. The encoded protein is CASSPGLSSYNEQFF.

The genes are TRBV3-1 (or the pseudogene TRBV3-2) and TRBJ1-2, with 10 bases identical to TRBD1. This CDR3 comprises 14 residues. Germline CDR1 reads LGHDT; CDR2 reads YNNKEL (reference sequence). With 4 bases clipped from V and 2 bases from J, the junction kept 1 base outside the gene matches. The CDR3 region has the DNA TGTGCCAGCAGCCGACAGGGGGCCAACTATGGCTACACCTTC. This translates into CASSRQGANYGYTF.

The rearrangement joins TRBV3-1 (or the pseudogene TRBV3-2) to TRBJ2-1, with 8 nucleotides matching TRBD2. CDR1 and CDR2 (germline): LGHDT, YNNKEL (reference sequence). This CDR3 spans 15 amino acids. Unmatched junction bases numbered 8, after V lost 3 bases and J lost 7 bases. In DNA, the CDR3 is TGTGCCAGCAGCCAGGGACTAGGGATGTTTAATGAGCAGTTCTTC. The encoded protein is CASSQGLGMFNEQFF.

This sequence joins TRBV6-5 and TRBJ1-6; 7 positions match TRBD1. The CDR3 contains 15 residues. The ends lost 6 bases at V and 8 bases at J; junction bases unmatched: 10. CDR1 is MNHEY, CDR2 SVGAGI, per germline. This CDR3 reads CASRADRVGDSPLHF. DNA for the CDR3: TGTGCCAGCAGAGCCGACAGGGTTGGTGATTCACCCCTCCACTTT.

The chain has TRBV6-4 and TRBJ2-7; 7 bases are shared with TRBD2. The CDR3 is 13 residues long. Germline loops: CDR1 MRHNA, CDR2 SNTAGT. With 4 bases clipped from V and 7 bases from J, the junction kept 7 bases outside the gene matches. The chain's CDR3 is CASSAAPGGEQYF. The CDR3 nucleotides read TGTGCCAGCAGTGCTGCGCCCGGGGGGGAGCAGTACTTC.

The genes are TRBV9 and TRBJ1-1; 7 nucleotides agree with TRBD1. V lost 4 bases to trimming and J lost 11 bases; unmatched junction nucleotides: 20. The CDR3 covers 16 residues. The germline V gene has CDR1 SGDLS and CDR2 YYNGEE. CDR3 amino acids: CASSSKTEGAPAEAFF. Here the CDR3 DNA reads TGTGCCAGCAGCTCAAAAACTGAGGGGGCACCGGCAGAGGCTTTCTTT.

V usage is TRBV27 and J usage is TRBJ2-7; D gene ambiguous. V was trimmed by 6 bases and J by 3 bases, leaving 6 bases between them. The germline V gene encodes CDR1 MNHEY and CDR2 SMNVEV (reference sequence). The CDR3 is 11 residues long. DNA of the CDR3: TGTGCCAGCAGGAGTCTCTACGAGCAGTACTTC. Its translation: CASRSLYEQYF.

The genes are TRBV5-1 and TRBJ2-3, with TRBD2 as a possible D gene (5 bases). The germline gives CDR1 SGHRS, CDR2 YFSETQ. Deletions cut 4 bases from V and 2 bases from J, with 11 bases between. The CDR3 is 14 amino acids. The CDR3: CASSPDFYTDTQYF. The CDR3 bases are TGCGCCAGCAGCCCGGACTTTTACACAGATACGCAGTATTTT.